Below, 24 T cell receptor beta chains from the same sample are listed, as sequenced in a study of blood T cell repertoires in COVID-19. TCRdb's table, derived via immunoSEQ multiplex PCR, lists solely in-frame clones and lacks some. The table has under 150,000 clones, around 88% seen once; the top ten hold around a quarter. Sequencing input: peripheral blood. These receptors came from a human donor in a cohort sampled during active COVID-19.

The chain's CDR3 is CASSPRDRGRLDYGYTF. The CDR3, as DNA: TGTGCCAGCAGTCCCCGGGACAGGGGGCGCCTGGACTATGGCTACACCTTC. V usage is TRBV2 and J usage is TRBJ1-2, with 12 bases matching TRBD1. V trimming: 5 bases; J trimming: 3 bases; junction bases outside the gene matches: 10. Germline V gene data show CDR1 as SNHLY and CDR2 as FYNNEI. This CDR3 spans 17 amino acids.

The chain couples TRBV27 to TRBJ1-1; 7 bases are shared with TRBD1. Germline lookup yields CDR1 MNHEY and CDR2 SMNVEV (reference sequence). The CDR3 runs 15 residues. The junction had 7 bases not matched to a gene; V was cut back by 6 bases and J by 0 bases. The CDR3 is CASRVGGAMNTEAFF. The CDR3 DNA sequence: TGTGCCAGCAGAGTAGGGGGCGCGATGAACACTGAAGCTTTCTTT.

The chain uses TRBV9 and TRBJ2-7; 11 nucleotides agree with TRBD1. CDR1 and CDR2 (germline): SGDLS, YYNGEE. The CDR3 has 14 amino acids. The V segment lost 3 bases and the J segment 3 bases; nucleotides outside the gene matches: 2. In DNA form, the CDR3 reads TGTGCCAGCAGCGAGGGGACAGGGGGCTACGAGCAGTACTTC. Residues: CASSEGTGGYEQYF.

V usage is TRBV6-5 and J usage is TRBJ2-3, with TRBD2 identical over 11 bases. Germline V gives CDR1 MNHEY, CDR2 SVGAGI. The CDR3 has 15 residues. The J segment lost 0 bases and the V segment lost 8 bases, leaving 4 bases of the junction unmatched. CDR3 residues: CASAASGGSTDTQYF. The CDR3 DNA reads TGTGCCAGCGCTGCTAGCGGGGGGAGCACAGATACGCAGTATTTT.

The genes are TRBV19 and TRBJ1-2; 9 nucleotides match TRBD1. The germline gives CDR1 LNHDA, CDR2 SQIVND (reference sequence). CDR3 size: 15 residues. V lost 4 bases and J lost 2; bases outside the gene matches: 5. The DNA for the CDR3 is TGTGCCAGTAGTAACCGGGACAGGGTGAACTATGGCTACACCTTC. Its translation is CASSNRDRVNYGYTF.

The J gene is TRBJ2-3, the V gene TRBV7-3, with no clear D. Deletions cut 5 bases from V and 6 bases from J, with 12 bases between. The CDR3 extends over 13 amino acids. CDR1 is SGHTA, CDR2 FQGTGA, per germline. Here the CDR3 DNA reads TGTGCCAGCAGCCCCCATGCGGCGGATACGCAGTATTTT. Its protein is CASSPHAADTQYF.

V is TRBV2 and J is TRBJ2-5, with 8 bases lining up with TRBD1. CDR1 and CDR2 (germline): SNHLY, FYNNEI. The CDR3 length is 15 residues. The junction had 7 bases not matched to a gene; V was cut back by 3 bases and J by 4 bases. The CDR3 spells CASSEAAGGRETQYF. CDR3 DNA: TGTGCCAGCAGTGAGGCGGCAGGGGGCCGAGAGACCCAGTACTTC.

As DNA, the CDR3 is TGTGCCAGCAGTTTTAGCGGGGGCCGTCACAGAGATACGCAGTATTTT. It yields the protein CASSFSGGRHRDTQYF. The rearrangement links TRBV27 to TRBJ2-3; 9 nucleotides align to TRBD2. The CDR3 is 16 amino acids. J was trimmed by 5 bases and V by 3 bases; bases with no gene match: 9. Looked up from germline, CDR1 is MNHEY and CDR2 is SMNVEV (reference sequence).

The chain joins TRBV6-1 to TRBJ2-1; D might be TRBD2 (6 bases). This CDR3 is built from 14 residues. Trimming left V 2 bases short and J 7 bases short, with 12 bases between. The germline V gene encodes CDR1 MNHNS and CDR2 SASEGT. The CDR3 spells CASSEIIGGNEQFF. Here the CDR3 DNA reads TGTGCCAGCAGTGAAATAATAGGAGGGAATGAGCAGTTCTTC.

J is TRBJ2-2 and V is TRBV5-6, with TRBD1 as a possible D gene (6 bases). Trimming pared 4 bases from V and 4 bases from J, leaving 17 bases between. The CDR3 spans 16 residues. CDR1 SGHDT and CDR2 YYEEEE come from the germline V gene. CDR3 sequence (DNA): TGTGCCAGCAGCAAGACCTGGACAGTAGTCACCGGGGAGCTGTTTTTT. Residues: CASSKTWTVVTGELFF.

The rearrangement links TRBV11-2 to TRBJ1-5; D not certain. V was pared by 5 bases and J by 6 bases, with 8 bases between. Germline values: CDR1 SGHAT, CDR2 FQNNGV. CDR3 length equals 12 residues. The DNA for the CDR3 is TGTGCCAGCAGCGTCTCCGGTCAGCCCCAGCATTTT. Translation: CASSVSGQPQHF.

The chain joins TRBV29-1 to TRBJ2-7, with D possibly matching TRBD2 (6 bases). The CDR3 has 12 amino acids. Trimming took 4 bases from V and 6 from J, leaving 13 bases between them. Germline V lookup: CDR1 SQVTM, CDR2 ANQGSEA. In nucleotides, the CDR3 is TGCAGCGTTGTCGGGCAGGGAGGCGAGCAGTACTTC. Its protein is CSVVGQGGEQYF.

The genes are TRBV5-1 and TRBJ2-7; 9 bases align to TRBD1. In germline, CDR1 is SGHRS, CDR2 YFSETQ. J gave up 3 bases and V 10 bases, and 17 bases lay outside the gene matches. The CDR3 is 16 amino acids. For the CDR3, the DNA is TGCGCCCGGACCGCCCTCCTCCGGGACAGGGACTACGAGCAGTACTTC. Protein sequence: CARTALLRDRDYEQYF.

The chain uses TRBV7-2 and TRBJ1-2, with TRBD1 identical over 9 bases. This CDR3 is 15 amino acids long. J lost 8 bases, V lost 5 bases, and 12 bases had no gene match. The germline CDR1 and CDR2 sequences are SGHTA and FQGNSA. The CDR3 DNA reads TGTGCCAGCAGCGCCGCCGGGACAGGGTCCTACGGCTACACCTTC. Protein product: CASSAAGTGSYGYTF. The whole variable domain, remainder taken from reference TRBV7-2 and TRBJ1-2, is GAGVSQSPSNKVTEKGKDVELRCDPISGHTALYWYRQSLGQGLEFLIYFQGNSAPDKSGLPSDRFSAERTGGSVSTLTIQRTQQEDSAVYLCASSAAGTGSYGYTFGSGTRLTVV.

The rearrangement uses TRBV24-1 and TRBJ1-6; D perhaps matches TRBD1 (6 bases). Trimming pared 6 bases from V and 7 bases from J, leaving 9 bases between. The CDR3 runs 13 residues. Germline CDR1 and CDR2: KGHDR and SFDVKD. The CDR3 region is CATSKGVNSPLHF. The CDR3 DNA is TGTGCCACCAGTAAGGGGGTGAATTCACCCCTCCACTTT.

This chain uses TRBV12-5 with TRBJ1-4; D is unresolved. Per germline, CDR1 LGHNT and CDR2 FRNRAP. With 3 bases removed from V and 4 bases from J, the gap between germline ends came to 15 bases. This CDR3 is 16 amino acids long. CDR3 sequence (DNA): TGTGCTAGTGGTTTCTTAGTGGGAGAGGGTAATGAAAAACTGTTTTTT. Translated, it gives CASGFLVGEGNEKLFF.

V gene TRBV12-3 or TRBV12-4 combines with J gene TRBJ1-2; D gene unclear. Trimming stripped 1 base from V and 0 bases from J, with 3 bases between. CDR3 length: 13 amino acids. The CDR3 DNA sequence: TGTGCCAGCAGTTTAGTTACTAACTATGGCTACACCTTC. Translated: CASSLVTNYGYTF.

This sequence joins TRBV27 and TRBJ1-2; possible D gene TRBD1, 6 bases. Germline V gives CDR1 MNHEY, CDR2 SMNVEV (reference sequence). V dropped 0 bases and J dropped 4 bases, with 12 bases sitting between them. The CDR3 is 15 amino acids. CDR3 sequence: CASSLSATGSYGYTF. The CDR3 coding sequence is TGTGCCAGCAGTTTATCGGCCACAGGGAGCTATGGCTACACCTTC.

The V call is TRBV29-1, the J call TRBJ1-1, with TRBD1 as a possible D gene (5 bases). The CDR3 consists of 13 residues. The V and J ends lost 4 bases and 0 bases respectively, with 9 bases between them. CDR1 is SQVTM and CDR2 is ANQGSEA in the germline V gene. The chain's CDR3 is CSVVGGMNTEAFF. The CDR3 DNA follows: TGCAGCGTTGTGGGGGGGATGAACACTGAAGCTTTCTTT.

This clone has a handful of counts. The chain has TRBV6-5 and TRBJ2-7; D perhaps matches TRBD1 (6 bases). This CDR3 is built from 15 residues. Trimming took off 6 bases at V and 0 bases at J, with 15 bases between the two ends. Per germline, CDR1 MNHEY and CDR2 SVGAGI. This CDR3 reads CASSNTGLSSYEQYF. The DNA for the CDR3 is TGTGCCAGCAGCAACACAGGGCTTAGCTCCTACGAGCAGTACTTC.

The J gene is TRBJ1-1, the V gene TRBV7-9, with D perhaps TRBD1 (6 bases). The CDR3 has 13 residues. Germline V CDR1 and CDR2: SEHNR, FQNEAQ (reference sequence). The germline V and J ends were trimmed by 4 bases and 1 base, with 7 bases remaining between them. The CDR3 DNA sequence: TGTGCCAGCAGCTGGGACAAGAACACTGAAGCTTTCTTT. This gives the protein CASSWDKNTEAFF. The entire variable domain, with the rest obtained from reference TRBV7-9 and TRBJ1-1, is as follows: DTGVSQNPRHKITKRGQNVTFRCDPISEHNRLYWYRQTLGQGPEFLTYFQNEAQLEKSRLLSDRFSAERPKGSFSTLEIQRTEQGDSAMYLCASSWDKNTEAFFGQGTRLTVV.

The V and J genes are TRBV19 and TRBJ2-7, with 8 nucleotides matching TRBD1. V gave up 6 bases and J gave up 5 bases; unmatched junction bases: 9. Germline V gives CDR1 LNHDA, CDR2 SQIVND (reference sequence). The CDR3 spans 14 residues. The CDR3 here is CASSRTGLYNEQYF. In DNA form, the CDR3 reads TGTGCCAGTAGCCGGACAGGGCTATACAACGAGCAGTACTTC.

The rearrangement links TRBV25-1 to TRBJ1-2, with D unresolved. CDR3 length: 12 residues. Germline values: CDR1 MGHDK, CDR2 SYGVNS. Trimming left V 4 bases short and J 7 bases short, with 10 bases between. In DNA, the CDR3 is TGTGCCAGCAGTGGAAGTAATAGTGGCTACACCTTC. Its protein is CASSGSNSGYTF.

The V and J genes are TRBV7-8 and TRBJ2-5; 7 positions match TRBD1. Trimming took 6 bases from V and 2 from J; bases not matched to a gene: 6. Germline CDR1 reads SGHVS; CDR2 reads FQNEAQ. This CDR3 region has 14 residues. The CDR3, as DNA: TGTGCCAGCAGACGCCGGGGACAGCAAGAGACCCAGTACTTC. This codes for CASRRRGQQETQYF.